The 21 T cell receptor beta chains listed next were all sequenced from one sample in a study of metastatic and nonmetastatic thyroid tumors. Patients had received no treatment of any kind before thyroid surgery. TCRdb re-analyzed the PCR reads using MiXCR. The sample shows 35,000 to 40,000 clones, under 30% of them seen only once. Sequencing was carried out using blood. These receptors came from a male donor with papillary thyroid cancer or a benign thyroid nodule (not recorded which). Some clones in this sample may be carry-over from other donors' samples.

This clone was seen just once. The chain links TRBV5-1 to TRBJ1-6, with 7 bases aligning to TRBD1. The V gene's germline CDR1 is SGHRS and CDR2 YFSETQ. After removal of 4 bases from V and 5 bases from J, the junction contained 6 bases not matched to a gene. This CDR3 spans 15 amino acids. The CDR3 nucleotides read TGCGCCAGCAGCGTCCGCGGGACAGATAATTCACCCCTCCACTTT. This encodes CASSVRGTDNSPLHF.

The table lists this clone with many counts. The rearrangement uses TRBV11-2 and TRBJ2-5; D gene ambiguous. The CDR3 runs to 13 residues. Trimming shortened V by 0 bases and J by 5 bases, and 7 bases separated the two germline ends. Looked up from germline, CDR1 is SGHAT and CDR2 is FQNNGV. CDR3 in amino acids: CASSLDWKETQYF. CDR3 DNA sequence: TGTGCCAGCAGCTTAGATTGGAAGGAGACCCAGTACTTC.

In this sample, this clone turned up a few times. The chain combines TRBV6-1 with TRBJ1-6, with 8 bases lining up with TRBD1. The germline CDR1 and CDR2 sequences are MNHNS and SASEGT. This CDR3 is built from 15 residues. V lost 6 bases, J lost 10 bases, and 11 bases stayed unmatched. Written as DNA, the CDR3 is TGTGCCAGCAGCTCCTTTGACAGGGGAGGCTCACCCCTCCACTTT. It codes for CASSSFDRGGSPLHF.

This clone was observed a handful of times. The CDR3 nucleotides are TGCGCCAGCAGTGAGTCCGCGGGAGTGACAAATACGCAGTATTTT. This translates into CASSESAGVTNTQYF. V is TRBV10-1 and J is TRBJ2-3; 7 nucleotides align to TRBD2. Per the germline V gene, CDR1 is WNHNN and CDR2 is SYGVQD (reference sequence). The V and J ends lost 0 bases and 7 bases, in that order; junction bases with no gene match: 7. The CDR3 sequence is 15 residues long.

The genes are TRBV6-5 and TRBJ2-7; the D gene is possibly TRBD1 (5 bases). Germline-derived CDR1 and CDR2 are MNHEY and SVGAGI. The V and J ends lost 0 bases and 0 bases respectively, with 9 bases between them. CDR3 length equals 15 residues. CDR3 in amino acids: CASSYSLDSSYEQYF. CDR3 in DNA: TGTGCCAGCAGTTACTCCTTAGACAGCTCCTACGAGCAGTACTTC.

The CDR3 DNA reads TGTGCCAGCAGCTTAGAGGGGCACCGTCGTTTCTACGAGCAGTACTTC. It translates to CASSLEGHRRFYEQYF. This chain uses TRBV11-2 with TRBJ2-7; TRBD1 might be the D (5 bases). CDR3 length: 16 residues. Germline values: CDR1 SGHAT, CDR2 FQNNGV. V was shortened by 0 bases and J by 3 bases, with 15 bases between the two germline ends.

There are many counts of this clone. J is TRBJ2-7 and V is TRBV6-1, with D maybe TRBD1 (5 bases). The CDR3 contains 14 residues. V lost 7 bases and J lost 2, with 15 bases in between. Per germline, CDR1 MNHNS and CDR2 SASEGT. CDR3 sequence: CASNARTPPYEQYF. CDR3 nucleotide sequence: TGTGCCAGCAATGCCAGGACACCTCCCTACGAGCAGTACTTC.

This clone was counted at least ten times. The chain is built from TRBV6-1 and TRBJ2-4; no reliable D call. Looked up from germline, CDR1 is MNHNS and CDR2 is SASEGT. CDR3 size: 13 residues. V lost 6 bases, J lost 0 bases, and 6 bases lay in between. The CDR3 DNA is TGTGCCAGCAGCGAAATAGCCAAAAACATTCAGTACTTC. Translation gives CASSEIAKNIQYF.

This clone has more than one count but fewer than ten. The rearrangement joins TRBV18 to TRBJ1-6, with D unresolved. Germline V gene sequence: CDR1 KGHSH, CDR2 LQKENI. V dropped 5 bases and J dropped 8 bases, with 7 bases sitting between them. The CDR3 has 12 residues. CDR3 nucleotides: TGTGCCAGCTCAGCCGGGGATTCACCCCTCCACTTT. Its translation is CASSAGDSPLHF.

This clone was detected a few times. The chain employs TRBV18 and TRBJ1-6, with D possibly matching TRBD1 (6 bases). V dropped 5 bases and J dropped 5 bases, with 16 bases sitting between them. The CDR3 is 16 amino acids. Germline V lookup: CDR1 KGHSH, CDR2 LQKENI. The CDR3 DNA follows: TGTGCCAGCTCATCGTACAGGGTGTTTCATAATTCACCCCTCCACTTT. Its protein product is CASSSYRVFHNSPLHF.

Comment on this clone: The junction and the germline gene differ at one end; a read error may be behind it. The V and J genes are TRBV27 and TRBJ2-2; possible D gene TRBD2, 5 bases. The germline gives CDR1 MNHEY, CDR2 SMNVEV (reference sequence). This CDR3 comprises 13 residues. CDR3 residues: CASISMSTGELFF. The CDR3 DNA sequence: TGTGCCAGCATCTCCATGAGCACCGGGGAGCTTTTTTTT.

The chain couples TRBV27 to TRBJ1-1; TRBD1 matches 11 bases. Germline CDR1 reads MNHEY; CDR2 reads SMNVEV (reference sequence). V was pared by 5 bases and J by 8 bases, with 10 bases of the junction left unmatched. This CDR3 has 15 residues. CDR3: CASSGPGQGAREAFF. DNA for the CDR3: TGTGCCAGCAGTGGACCAGGACAGGGGGCTAGGGAAGCTTTCTTT.

The rearrangement links TRBV30 to TRBJ1-2, with 8 bases that match TRBD1. CDR1 GTSNPN and CDR2 SVGIG come from the germline V gene (reference sequence). V lost 4 bases and J lost 7; bases outside the gene matches: 5. This CDR3 has 12 amino acids. For the CDR3, the DNA is TGTGCCTGGACCCAGGGGGCAATTGGCTACACCTTC. Its translation: CAWTQGAIGYTF. The whole variable domain, remainder taken from reference TRBV30 and TRBJ1-2, is SQTIHQWPATLVQPVGSPLSLECTVEGTSNPNLYWYRQAAGRGLQLLFYSVGIGQISSEVPQNLSASRPQDRQFILSSKKLLLSDSGFYLCAWTQGAIGYTFGSGTRLTVV.

The chain has TRBV5-1 and TRBJ2-2, with 9 positions matching TRBD2. Germline CDR1 is SGHRS and CDR2 is YFSETQ. J was trimmed by 6 bases and V by 0 bases; bases with no gene match: 6. The CDR3 extends over 16 amino acids. The CDR3 sequence is CASSLDVGLAAGELFF. CDR3 in DNA: TGCGCCAGCAGCTTGGACGTGGGACTAGCTGCCGGGGAGCTGTTTTTT. The full variable domain, with the rest looked up from reference TRBV5-1 and TRBJ2-2, is KAGVTQTPRYLIKTRGQQVTLSCSPISGHRSVSWYQQTPGQGLQFLFEYFSETQRNKGNFPGRFSGRQFSNSRSEMNVSTLELGDSALYLCASSLDVGLAAGELFFGEGSRLTVL.

This chain links TRBV18 with TRBJ2-7, with 9 nucleotides matching TRBD1. Germline CDR1 and CDR2: KGHSH and LQKENI. V dropped 4 bases and J dropped 3; count of bases not matched to a gene: 7. The CDR3 is 15 amino acids. The DNA of the CDR3 is TGTGCCAGCTCACAAGGACAGGGGTGGTTCTACGAGCAGTACTTC. It codes for CASSQGQGWFYEQYF.

This clone came up many times. The rearrangement uses TRBV6-4 and TRBJ2-3; 7 positions match TRBD2. CDR1 and CDR2 from the germline V gene are MRHNA and SNTAGT. The length of the CDR3 is 15 residues. V lost 4 bases, J lost 1 base, and 5 bases stayed unmatched. Written as DNA, the CDR3 is TGTGCCAGCAGTGGGTCGGGAGGTGGCACAGATACGCAGTATTTT. Amino acids: CASSGSGGGTDTQYF.

J is TRBJ1-2 and V is TRBV5-1; the match to TRBD1 covers 12 bases. The CDR3 runs 15 residues. The V and J ends lost 3 bases and 6 bases, in that order; junction bases with no gene match: 6. Looked up from germline, CDR1 is SGHRS and CDR2 is YFSETQ. The CDR3 loop is CASSSSGTGGHGYTF. Written as DNA, the CDR3 is TGCGCCAGCAGCTCATCCGGGACAGGGGGCCATGGCTACACCTTC.

As concerns this clone: A single base separates this from a much larger clone, so it may be a read error. The sample holds other DNA sequences that translate to the same CDR3. This chain links TRBV7-6 with TRBJ1-3; possibly TRBD1 for D (6 bases). The germline V gene encodes CDR1 SGHVS and CDR2 FNYEAQ. The CDR3 sequence is 16 residues long. The CDR3: CASSSEQGLSGNTIYF. DNA of the CDR3: TGTGCTAGCAGCTCCGAACAGGGTCTAAGTGGAAACACCATATATTTT.

The J gene is TRBJ1-5, the V gene TRBV18; no clear D gene. V was pared by 3 bases and J by 4 bases, with 7 bases between. Germline V CDR1 and CDR2: KGHSH, LQKENI. The CDR3 totals 13 residues. The CDR3 region has the DNA TGTGCCAGCTCACCGTCGGAAAATCAGCCCCAGCATTTT. It encodes CASSPSENQPQHF.

This clone was seen only once. At one end the junction does not follow the germline gene, possibly because of a read error. The chain recombines TRBV19 with TRBJ2-2, with unresolved D. Per germline, CDR1 LNHDA and CDR2 SQIVND (reference sequence). The CDR3 is 12 residues long. As DNA, the CDR3 is TGTGCCAGTACGCAGCCCCCCGGTGAGCTGTTTTTT. This codes for CASTQPPGELFF.

This clone was observed many times. V and J are TRBV11-1 and TRBJ2-1; tentative D call: TRBD2 (5 bases). Germline values: CDR1 SGHAT, CDR2 FQDESV (reference sequence). This CDR3 comprises 15 residues. V lost 3 bases, J lost 3 bases, and 12 bases lay in between. CDR3 sequence: CASSLASGGYNEQFF. CDR3 nucleotides: TGTGCCAGCAGCTTGGCAAGCGGAGGCTACAATGAGCAGTTCTTC.